Listed here are 6 T cell receptor beta chains from one sample, sequenced in a study of blood T cell repertoires in COVID-19. The method was immunoSEQ multiplex PCR; TCRdb's version includes in-frame clones alone and lacks a portion of them. The sample contains fewer than 60,000 clones, more than 70% of which appear only once. Sequenced material: peripheral blood. The receptors were gathered from a human donor in a cohort sampled during active COVID-19.

CDR3 protein: CAWSVGGGVNQPQHF. CDR3 coding DNA: TGTGCCTGGAGTGTTGGAGGGGGGGTCAATCAGCCCCAGCATTTT. This chain joins TRBV30 and TRBJ1-5, with D possibly being TRBD1 (6 bases). Trimming pared 0 bases from V and 3 bases from J, leaving 12 bases between. The CDR3 runs to 15 residues. Germline CDR1 is GTSNPN and CDR2 is SVGIG (reference sequence).

This chain links TRBV5-4 with TRBJ2-3; 12 nucleotides agree with TRBD2. Germline V lookup: CDR1 SGHNT, CDR2 YYREEE (reference sequence). The J segment lost 4 bases and the V segment lost 1 base, leaving 4 bases of the junction unmatched. The CDR3 has 16 residues. CDR3 DNA sequence: TGTGCCAGCAGCTTGAGGCTAGCGGGGGGGGCAGATACGCAGTATTTT. Translating it yields CASSLRLAGGADTQYF.

The V call is TRBV5-4, the J call TRBJ2-7; 7 positions match TRBD1. This CDR3 is 15 amino acids long. Trimming at V came to 3 bases and at J to 2 bases, leaving 8 bases not matched to a gene. Germline CDR1 reads SGHNT; CDR2 reads YYREEE (reference sequence). The CDR3 spells CASSSGTEATYEQYF. In DNA, the CDR3 is TGTGCCAGCAGCTCCGGGACAGAAGCCACCTACGAGCAGTACTTC.

The chain has TRBV6-5 and TRBJ2-3; no reliable D call. The germline gives CDR1 MNHEY, CDR2 SVGAGI. The CDR3 extends over 15 amino acids. V lost 6 bases and J 2 bases, leaving 15 bases between the germline ends. The CDR3 DNA reads as TGTGCCAGCAGCCTTCTTCCTAGTAACACAGATACGCAGTATTTT. This gives the protein CASSLLPSNTDTQYF.

The chain employs TRBV2 and TRBJ2-2; D gene ambiguous. This CDR3 comprises 13 residues. Germline V gene lookup returns CDR1 SNHLY and CDR2 FYNNEI. V was trimmed by 2 bases and J by 2 bases, leaving 3 bases between them. CDR3 amino acids: CASSERNTGELFF. As DNA, the CDR3 is TGTGCCAGCAGTGAACGTAACACCGGGGAGCTGTTTTTT. Drawing the rest from reference TRBV2 and TRBJ2-2, the complete variable domain is EPEVTQTPSHQVTQMGQEVILRCVPISNHLYFYWYRQILGQKVEFLVSFYNNEISEKSEIFDDQFSVERPDGSNFTLKIRSTKLEDSAMYFCASSERNTGELFFGEGSRLTVL.

The V and J genes are TRBV5-1 and TRBJ2-1, with TRBD2 identical over 11 bases. The CDR3 has 17 amino acids. J lost 8 bases, V lost 0 bases, and 10 bases had no gene match. The germline CDR1 and CDR2 sequences are SGHRS and YFSETQ. The CDR3 is CASSLAPSGGFMDEQFF. Here the CDR3 DNA reads TGCGCCAGCAGCTTGGCTCCTAGCGGGGGGTTTATGGATGAGCAGTTCTTC.